Following are 30 T cell receptor beta chains from one sample sequenced in a study of blood T cell repertoires in COVID-19 (dated by TCRdb to the early 2020s). Libraries were constructed by the immunoSEQ multiplex PCR assay. TCRdb mirrors the immuneACCESS table, restricted to in-frame sequences. Some clones are absent from its copies; in checked studies, under half trace to an unresolved V gene, and the reason for the others is unknown. The sample table contains under 300,000 clones; only one count was recorded for 70% to 75% of them. About 3.5% of the sample is taken by the ten largest. Sequenced material: peripheral blood. These receptors originate from an elderly woman with acute or convalescent COVID-19.

This clone turned up a few times. The rearrangement links TRBV6-1 to TRBJ1-5; 9 positions agree with TRBD1. Looked up from germline, CDR1 is MNHNS and CDR2 is SASEGT. The junction had 5 bases not matched to a gene; V was cut back by 2 bases and J by 3 bases. There are 16 residues in the CDR3. CDR3 coding DNA: TGTGCCAGCAGTGAAAGGGACAGGGCTTTCAATCAGCCCCAGCATTTT. It translates to CASSERDRAFNQPQHF.

The sample holds one count of this clone. As DNA, the CDR3 is TGTGCCAGCAGTGAATATCGACTAGCGGGAATAGATACGCAGTATTTT. Its translation: CASSEYRLAGIDTQYF. The chain links TRBV25-1 to TRBJ2-3, with 11 bases fitting TRBD2. The germline V gene has CDR1 MGHDK and CDR2 SYGVNS. The V and J ends lost 0 bases and 5 bases, in that order; junction bases with no gene match: 4. This CDR3 comprises 16 residues.

On this clone: Compared with germline, one end of the junction differs, possibly owing to a read error. This sequence joins TRBV3-1 (or the pseudogene TRBV3-2) and TRBJ1-2, with D perhaps matching TRBD1 (6 bases). CDR1 and CDR2 from the germline V gene are LGHDT and YNNKEL (reference sequence). There are 15 residues in the CDR3. CDR3 sequence reads: CVSSRGWGGADGYTF. The CDR3 DNA is TGTGTCAGCAGCCGGGGATGGGGGGGCGCAGATGGCTACACCTTC.

This clone was detected only once. The rearrangement links TRBV10-3 to TRBJ1-2; D is perhaps TRBD1 (5 bases). This CDR3 region has 14 residues. Per germline, CDR1 ENHRY and CDR2 SYGVKD. V was shortened by 5 bases and J by 0 bases, with 10 bases between the two germline ends. CDR3 protein: CAISNTGSNYGYTF. CDR3 in DNA: TGTGCCATCAGTAATACAGGATCTAACTATGGCTACACCTTC.

The J gene is TRBJ1-2, the V gene TRBV5-4; D is possibly TRBD1 (6 bases). Trimming shortened V by 6 bases and J by 6 bases, and 18 bases separated the two germline ends. This CDR3 comprises 14 residues. Germline values: CDR1 SGHNT, CDR2 YYREEE (reference sequence). The chain's CDR3 is CASKIGGHGDGYTF. Written as DNA, the CDR3 is TGTGCCAGCAAAATTGGGGGACATGGAGATGGCTACACCTTC.

The V gene is TRBV19, the J gene TRBJ2-5; 7 bases map to TRBD1. CDR1 LNHDA and CDR2 SQIVND come from the germline V gene (reference sequence). The CDR3 has 13 residues. Unmatched junction bases numbered 12, after V lost 10 bases and J lost 7 bases. CDR3 residues: CATTTGARGTQYF. The CDR3 nucleotides read TGTGCCACTACCACAGGGGCAAGGGGGACCCAGTACTTC.

The V call is TRBV7-2, the J call TRBJ1-2; maybe TRBD1 (5 bases). CDR3 length: 15 amino acids. Germline CDR1 is SGHTA and CDR2 is FQGNSA. V was pared by 3 bases and J by 8 bases, with 19 bases between. The CDR3 sequence is CASSLGTGQRLGYTF. The CDR3 DNA reads TGTGCCAGCAGCTTGGGCACAGGCCAACGTCTCGGCTACACCTTC.

The chain recombines TRBV7-3 with TRBJ2-5, with a weak D call TRBD2 (7 bases). Between the trimmed V and J ends, which lost 5 bases and 4 bases, there was a span of 11 bases. Germline CDR1 reads SGHTA; CDR2 reads FQGTGA. The CDR3 loop spans 13 amino acids. The CDR3 sequence is CASSRGAGETQYF. The CDR3 DNA follows: TGTGCCAGCAGCCGGGGGGCCGGAGAGACCCAGTACTTC.

This clone was counted a few times. The CDR3 sequence is CASSILAEGELFF. In DNA form, the CDR3 reads TGCGCCAGCAGTATATTAGCAGAAGGGGAGCTGTTTTTT. The rearrangement uses TRBV10-1 and TRBJ2-2, with unresolved D. The CDR3 totals 13 residues. The germline V gene has CDR1 WNHNN and CDR2 SYGVQD (reference sequence). V dropped 5 bases and J dropped 8 bases, with 12 bases sitting between them.

The gene calls are TRBV6-2 or TRBV6-3 and TRBJ2-7, with TRBD2 matching 9 bases. The CDR3 runs to 15 residues. Germline-derived CDR1 and CDR2 are MNHEY and SVGEGT. The V gene end was trimmed by 0 bases and the J gene end by 5 bases; junction bases not matched to a gene: 5. The CDR3 nucleotides are TGTGCCAGCAGTTACTCGGCGGGGGGGCGCGACGAGCAGTACTTC. This translates into CASSYSAGGRDEQYF.

The rearrangement joins TRBV5-1 to TRBJ1-1; 10 bases agree with TRBD1. Germline lookup yields CDR1 SGHRS and CDR2 YFSETQ. The length of the CDR3 is 17 residues. Trimming took 4 bases from V and 1 from J; bases not matched to a gene: 10. The CDR3 spells CASSLGTGVGANTEAFF. CDR3 nucleotide sequence: TGCGCCAGCAGCCTCGGGACAGGGGTGGGTGCGAACACTGAAGCTTTCTTT.

The genes are TRBV18 and TRBJ2-3; no reliable D call. This CDR3 contains 15 residues. Between the trimmed V and J ends, which lost 0 bases and 6 bases, there was a span of 13 bases. Looked up from germline, CDR1 is KGHSH and CDR2 is LQKENI. CDR3 amino acids: CASSPPNGFGDTQYF. The CDR3, as DNA: TGTGCCAGCTCACCACCGAACGGGTTCGGGGATACGCAGTATTTT.

A single count supports this clone. This chain connects TRBV18 to TRBJ1-1, with D maybe TRBD1 (6 bases). V was pared by 6 bases and J by 7 bases, with 18 bases between. From germline, CDR1 is KGHSH and CDR2 LQKENI. This CDR3 has 14 amino acids. CDR3 in amino acids: CASSHGAGEFEAFF. The CDR3 DNA reads TGTGCCAGCTCCCATGGAGCAGGGGAATTTGAAGCTTTCTTT.

The V and J genes are TRBV27 and TRBJ1-5; 9 bases align to TRBD1. Germline-derived CDR1 and CDR2 are MNHEY and SMNVEV (reference sequence). V was pared by 6 bases and J by 0 bases, with 3 bases of the junction left unmatched. The length of the CDR3 is 15 residues. The CDR3 sequence is CASRTGGLSNQPQHF. The CDR3 DNA is TGTGCCAGCAGGACAGGGGGACTTAGCAATCAGCCCCAGCATTTT.

The V gene is TRBV7-9, the J gene TRBJ2-3; perhaps TRBD2 as D (5 bases). V was trimmed by 5 bases and J by 0 bases, leaving 9 bases between them. CDR3 length equals 14 residues. CDR1 and CDR2 (germline): SEHNR, FQNEAQ (reference sequence). CDR3: CASSRGQSTDTQYF. CDR3 nucleotide sequence: TGTGCCAGCAGCCGAGGGCAGAGCACAGATACGCAGTATTTT.

The V call is TRBV15, the J call TRBJ1-2; 10 bases align to TRBD1. V gave up 5 bases and J gave up 8 bases; unmatched junction bases: 5. Germline V CDR1 and CDR2: LNHNV, YYDKDF (reference sequence). CDR3 length: 13 amino acids. CDR3 sequence (DNA): TGTGCCACCAGCTCTGGACAGGGGGAAGGCTACACCTTC. Translating it yields CATSSGQGEGYTF.

This rearrangement joins TRBV2 to TRBJ2-1, with D possibly matching TRBD2 (6 bases). Looked up from germline, CDR1 is SNHLY and CDR2 is FYNNEI. This CDR3 is 17 amino acids long. With 2 bases removed from V and 0 bases from J, the gap between germline ends came to 14 bases. CDR3 amino acids: CASSEPSGLISYNEQFF. CDR3 coding DNA: TGTGCCAGCAGTGAACCCAGCGGGCTGATCTCCTACAATGAGCAGTTCTTC.

The rearrangement links TRBV3-1 (or the pseudogene TRBV3-2) to TRBJ2-7; the match to TRBD1 covers 10 bases. CDR1 LGHDT and CDR2 YNNKEL come from the germline V gene (reference sequence). Trimming removed 4 bases from V and 1 base from J; junction bases left unmatched: 4. This CDR3 is 15 amino acids long. This CDR3 is CASSRPGQGSYEQYF. In nucleotides, the CDR3 is TGTGCCAGCAGCCGTCCGGGACAGGGGTCCTACGAGCAGTACTTC.

This clone was observed a handful of times. The CDR3 nucleotides read TGTGCCAGCAGCTCACCCGGGACAGGGCTCACTGGAAACACCATATATTTT. Amino acids: CASSSPGTGLTGNTIYF. J is TRBJ1-3 and V is TRBV5-4, with 9 bases identical to TRBD1. The germline V gene has CDR1 SGHNT and CDR2 YYREEE (reference sequence). CDR3 length: 17 amino acids. The ends lost 3 bases at V and 2 bases at J; junction bases unmatched: 9.

The chain couples TRBV19 to TRBJ1-2; D gene unclear. Looked up from germline, CDR1 is LNHDA and CDR2 is SQIVND (reference sequence). This CDR3 is 15 amino acids long. Trimming took 3 bases from V and 1 from J, leaving 12 bases between them. The CDR3 DNA sequence: TGTGCCAGTAGTATCTCGGGGAGAGGTAACTATGGCTACACCTTC. It specifies CASSISGRGNYGYTF.

The rearrangement uses TRBV9 and TRBJ1-1; 9 nucleotides line up with TRBD1. Germline V gene sequence: CDR1 SGDLS, CDR2 YYNGEE. V lost 4 bases, J lost 6 bases, and 13 bases stayed unmatched. This CDR3 is 16 amino acids long. CDR3 in DNA: TGTGCCAGCAGCCCACAGGGGGCGCTTATTAGGTCTGAAGCTTTCTTT. Translation gives CASSPQGALIRSEAFF.

V usage is TRBV11-2 and J usage is TRBJ2-2; possibly TRBD1 for D (6 bases). The germline gives CDR1 SGHAT, CDR2 FQNNGV. CDR3 length: 15 amino acids. V lost 3 bases, J lost 1 base, and 9 bases lay in between. In nucleotides, the CDR3 is TGTGCCAGCAGCTTTGCCAGGGGGAACACCGGGGAGCTGTTTTTT. Amino acids: CASSFARGNTGELFF.

The rearrangement links TRBV5-4 to TRBJ2-7; 9 positions match TRBD1. The CDR3 sequence is 15 residues long. Trimming cost V 5 bases and J 3 bases; bases outside gene matches: 9. Germline lookup yields CDR1 SGHNT and CDR2 YYREEE (reference sequence). The DNA of the CDR3 is TGTGCCAGCAGAATAGGGACAGGGACGCACTACGAGCAGTACTTC. It is translated as CASRIGTGTHYEQYF.

The J gene is TRBJ2-2, the V gene TRBV6-5; TRBD1 agrees at 7 bases. This CDR3 has 14 amino acids. The germline gives CDR1 MNHEY, CDR2 SVGAGI. With V trimmed by 6 bases and J by 1 base, 2 bases remained unmatched. CDR3 sequence reads: CASRQGMNTGELFF. CDR3 nucleotides: TGTGCCAGCAGACAGGGGATGAACACCGGGGAGCTGTTTTTT.

V is TRBV7-9 and J is TRBJ2-4; D is unclear. Germline lookup yields CDR1 SEHNR and CDR2 FQNEAQ (reference sequence). This CDR3 has 15 amino acids. The V and J ends lost 3 bases and 0 bases respectively, with 9 bases between them. The CDR3 DNA is TGTGCCAGCAGCTTTTGGGCAGCAGCCAAAAACATTCAGTACTTC. It translates to CASSFWAAAKNIQYF.

Comments on this clone: One end of the junction does not line up with germline, which may come from a read error. The genes are TRBV13 and TRBJ2-3, with 9 bases aligning to TRBD1. The CDR3 runs 18 residues. Looked up from germline, CDR1 is PRHDT and CDR2 is FYEKMQ (reference sequence). CDR3 nucleotide sequence: TGTGCCAGCAGCATAGGGACAGGGTGGGGATCTAGCACAGATACGCAGTATTTT. It is translated as CASSIGTGWGSSTDTQYF.

The CDR3 DNA reads TGTGCCAGCAGCACCAGGGGAGCTGGGTACAATGAGCAGTTCTTC. Translation gives CASSTRGAGYNEQFF. V gene TRBV5-6 combines with J gene TRBJ2-1; weak D call: TRBD1 (6 bases). Trimming pared 4 bases from V and 4 bases from J, leaving 15 bases between. CDR3 length equals 15 residues. In germline, CDR1 is SGHDT, CDR2 YYEEEE.

The CDR3 region is CASKVGTGVHNEQFF. CDR3 sequence (DNA): TGTGCCAGCAAGGTTGGCACAGGGGTCCACAATGAGCAGTTCTTC. This rearrangement joins TRBV2 to TRBJ2-1; TRBD1 matches at 7 bases. This CDR3 has 15 amino acids. V gave up 7 bases and J gave up 5 bases; unmatched junction bases: 11. In germline, CDR1 is SNHLY, CDR2 FYNNEI.

A few counts support this clone. The chain carries TRBV7-9 and TRBJ2-6, with D tentatively TRBD2 (6 bases). From germline, CDR1 is SEHNR and CDR2 FQNEAQ (reference sequence). Trimming took 6 bases from V and 0 from J, leaving 15 bases between them. This CDR3 comprises 17 residues. CDR3 bases: TGTGCCAGCAGTAGCGGAGTCTCTGGCTCTGGGGCCAACGTCCTGACTTTC. It yields the protein CASSSGVSGSGANVLTF.

This chain uses TRBV5-1 with TRBJ1-1, with D perhaps TRBD1 (5 bases). CDR1 is SGHRS, CDR2 YFSETQ, per germline. V was pared by 4 bases and J by 1 base, with 17 bases between. This CDR3 has 16 amino acids. CDR3 in amino acids: CASSRGHSPANTEAFF. The CDR3 coding sequence is TGCGCCAGCAGCCGAGGACATTCCCCGGCGAACACTGAAGCTTTCTTT.